This T cell receptor (beta chain) was profiled in a study of glioma-infiltrating T cells. This clonotype was counted only a few times. The iRepertoire nested amplicon-rescue multiplex PCR amplified TCR alpha and beta CDR3s from RNA. Each CDR3 protein gets one entry after TCRdb re-called the multiplex PCR reads with MiXCR. The sample includes 150,000 or so distinct CDR3 sequences, 35% to 50% seen only once; the top ten take about 18%. CDR3 length equals 12 residues. With 3 bases removed from V and 1 base from J, the gap between germline ends came to 6 bases. From germline, CDR1 is DFQATT and CDR2 SNEGSKA (reference sequence).

The TCR originated in a human donor with low-grade glioma or glioblastoma, undergoing nonglioma brain surgery, or in good health (not recorded which). Sequenced material: glioma tissue, nonneoplastic brain tissue, or PBMCs (not recorded which). The chain employs TRBV20-1 and TRBJ1-1; unclear D gene. The CDR3 spells CSASNQNTEAFF. The CDR3 nucleotides are TGCAGTGCTAGTAACCAGAACACTGAAGCTTTCTTT.